This T cell receptor (beta chain) is drawn from a study of T cells after yellow fever vaccination. Germline values: CDR1 SGHVS, CDR2 FNYEAQ. This CDR3 comprises 19 residues. The ends were cut back, 5 bases at V and 1 base at J, with 26 bases in the middle. TCR cDNA, made by 5'RACE template switching, carried an added universal primer site and UMIs. TCRdb used MiXCR to reprocess the 5' RACE reads, holding one entry per CDR3 protein. The top ten clones hold approximately 16% of a sample with about 360,000 distinct CDR3 sequences, around 6.5% of them seen once. The rearrangement joins TRBV7-6 to TRBJ2-5, with D possibly being TRBD1 or TRBD2 (6 bases each). The origin of this receptor is a man in his thirties or forties who received the YFV17D yellow fever vaccine. The sample consisted of PBMCs, taken 5 days after the yellow fever booster vaccination. For the CDR3, the DNA is TGTGCCAGCAGCCCCCTACAGGGTCTAGGAGGGCCCCCCCAAGAGACCCAGTACTTC. It specifies CASSPLQGLGGPPQETQYF.